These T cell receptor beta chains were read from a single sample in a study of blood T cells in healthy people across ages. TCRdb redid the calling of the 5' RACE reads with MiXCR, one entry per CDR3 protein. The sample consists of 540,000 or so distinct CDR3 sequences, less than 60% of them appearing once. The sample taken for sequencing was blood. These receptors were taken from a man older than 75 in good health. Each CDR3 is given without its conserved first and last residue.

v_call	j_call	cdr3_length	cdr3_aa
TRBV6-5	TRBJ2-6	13	ASRAGGTGANVLT
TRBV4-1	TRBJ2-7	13	ASSQTLGNTYEQY
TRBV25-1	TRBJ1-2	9	ASSEFGGYT
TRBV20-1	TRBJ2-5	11	SAWTSGEETQY
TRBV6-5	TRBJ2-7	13	ASSYSSAGSYEQY
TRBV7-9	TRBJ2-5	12	ASSFAAPFKTQY
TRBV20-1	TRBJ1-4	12	SAGPGGFNEKLF
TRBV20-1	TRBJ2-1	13	SARDLRVLYNEQF
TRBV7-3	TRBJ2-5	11	ASSLRQGGGQY
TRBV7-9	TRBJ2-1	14	ASSVPTGGLPNEQF
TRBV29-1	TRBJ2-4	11	SALGREKNIQY
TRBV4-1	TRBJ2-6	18	ASSHRAMGQAASGANVLT
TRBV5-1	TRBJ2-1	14	ASSLTGFSSYNEQF
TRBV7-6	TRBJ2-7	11	ASSLAPGLEQY
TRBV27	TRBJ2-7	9	ASSYAGEQY
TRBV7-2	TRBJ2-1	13	ASSLAEGVSNEQF
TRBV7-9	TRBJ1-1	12	ASTDPAAVKGAF
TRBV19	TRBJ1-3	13	ATKTERIAGNTIY
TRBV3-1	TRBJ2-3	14	ASSQDVGGGGDTQY
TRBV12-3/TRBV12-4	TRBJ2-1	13	ASSYRDTVYNEQF
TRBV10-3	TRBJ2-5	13	AISSMTDGKETQY
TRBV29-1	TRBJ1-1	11	SVAGQPNTEAF
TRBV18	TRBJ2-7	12	ASSPGTASYEQY
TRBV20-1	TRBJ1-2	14	SARDSGSAGHYGYT
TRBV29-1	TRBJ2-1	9	SAPHRDEQF
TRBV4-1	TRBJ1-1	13	ASSQVATGAPEAF
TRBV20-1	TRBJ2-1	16	SATPFTGLSSSYNEQF
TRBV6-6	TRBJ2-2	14	ASSPPGQGNTGELF
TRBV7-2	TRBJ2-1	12	ASSSLGVYNEQF
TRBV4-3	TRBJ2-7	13	TSSQDFGGSYEQY
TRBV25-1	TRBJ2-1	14	ASSRLAGGLLNEQF
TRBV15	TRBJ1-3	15	ATSRVQNTRSGNTIY
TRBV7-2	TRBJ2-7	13	ASSLEYGSRYEQY
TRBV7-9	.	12	ASSRTSDRDEQY
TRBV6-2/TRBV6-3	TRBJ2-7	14	ASSWALRDTSLEQY
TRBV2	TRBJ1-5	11	ASRGGHNQPQH
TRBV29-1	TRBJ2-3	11	SVGQGVTDTQY
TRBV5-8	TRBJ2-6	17	ASSSGGQAMVSGANVLT
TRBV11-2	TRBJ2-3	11	ASSLSVGDTQY
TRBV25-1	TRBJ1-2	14	ASSKNMGSINYGYT
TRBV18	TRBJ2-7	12	ASSKARGTYEQY
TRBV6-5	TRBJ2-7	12	ASSYLGQGYEQY
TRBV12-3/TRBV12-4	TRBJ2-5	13	ASSLVGLEGHEQY
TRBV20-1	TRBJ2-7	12	SASTLAGAYEQY
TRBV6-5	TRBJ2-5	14	ASSYSGGQRWDTQY
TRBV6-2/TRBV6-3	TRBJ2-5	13	ASSDASTAQETQY
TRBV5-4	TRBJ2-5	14	ASSLVSLASQETQY
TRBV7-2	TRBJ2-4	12	ASSRSGAKNIQY
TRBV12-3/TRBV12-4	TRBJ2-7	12	ASKSDLASYEQY
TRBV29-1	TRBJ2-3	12	SVADRGPEDTQY
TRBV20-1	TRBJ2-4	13	SARAAQAIKNIQY
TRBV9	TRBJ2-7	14	ASSVDRTESTYEQY
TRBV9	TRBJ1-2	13	ASSPTGVRSGGYT